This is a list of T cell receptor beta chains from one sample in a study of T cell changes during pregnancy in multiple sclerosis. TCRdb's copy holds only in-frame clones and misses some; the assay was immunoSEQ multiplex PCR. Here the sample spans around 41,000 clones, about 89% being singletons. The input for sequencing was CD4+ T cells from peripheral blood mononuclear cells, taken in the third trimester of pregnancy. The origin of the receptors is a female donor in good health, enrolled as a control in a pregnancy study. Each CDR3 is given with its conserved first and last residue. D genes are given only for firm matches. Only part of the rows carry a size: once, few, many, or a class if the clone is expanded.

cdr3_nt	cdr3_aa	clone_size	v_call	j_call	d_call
TGTGCCAGCAGCGTAGAGGTCGCGCAGGCGTCAGGCTACACCTTC	CASSVEVAQASGYTF	NA	TRBV9	TRBJ1-2	NA
TGTGCCAGCACCAGGAACCCCGGGAACTCTGGGGCCAACGTCCTGACTTTC	CASTRNPGNSGANVLTF	NA	TRBV7-9	TRBJ2-6	NA
TGTGCCAGCAGCCGGGGACAGCCGAATCAGCCCCAGCATTTT	CASSRGQPNQPQHF	NA	TRBV5-6	TRBJ1-5	TRBD1
TGTGCCAGCATAGCCCCCAGGGGGGAGCAGTACTTC	CASIAPRGEQYF	NA	TRBV28	TRBJ2-7	TRBD1
TGTGCCAGCAGCCGCGGGACTCACCCAGATACGCAGTATTTT	CASSRGTHPDTQYF	NA	TRBV7-3	TRBJ2-3	NA
TGTGCCAGCAGCGTAGAGGGGGAAAATAATGAAAAACTGTTTTTT	CASSVEGENNEKLFF	NA	TRBV9	TRBJ1-4	NA
TGTGCCAGCAGCTTAGTCGACAGGGGGGGGGACGAGCAGTACTTC	CASSLVDRGGDEQYF	once	TRBV7-8	TRBJ2-7	TRBD1
TGTGCCAGCAGAACCGGGACAGAAGCCTATGGCTACACCTTC	CASRTGTEAYGYTF	NA	TRBV6-1	TRBJ1-2	TRBD1
TGCGCCAGCAGTCGGGACTATAATTCACCCCTCCACTTT	CASSRDYNSPLHF	once	TRBV5-1	TRBJ1-6	NA
TGTGCCACCAGCAGAGATCAACAGAACTATGGCTACACCTTC	CATSRDQQNYGYTF	NA	TRBV15	TRBJ1-2	NA
TGTGCCAGCAGCTTACTAGCGGGAGGAGGGGAGACCCAGTACTTC	CASSLLAGGGETQYF	NA	TRBV7-6	TRBJ2-5	TRBD2
TGTGCCATCAGTAAAGCGGGGCCCGACCCATACACAGATACGCAGTATTTT	CAISKAGPDPYTDTQYF	NA	TRBV10-3	TRBJ2-3	TRBD2
TGTGCCAGCACTCGTAGCGGGTCTAGCACAGATACGCAGTATTTT	CASTRSGSSTDTQYF	NA	TRBV6-5	TRBJ2-3	TRBD2
TGCGCCAGCAGCTTGTTCGGCAGAGGGAGCAATCAGCCCCAGCATTTT	CASSLFGRGSNQPQHF	NA	TRBV5-1	TRBJ1-5	NA
TGTGCCAGCAGCCAAAACCACAGGGATGAAAAACTGTTTTTT	CASSQNHRDEKLFF	NA	TRBV14	TRBJ1-4	NA
TGTGCCAGCAGCTTAATGACTAGCGCGCAAGAGACCCAGTACTTC	CASSLMTSAQETQYF	NA	TRBV7-3	TRBJ2-5	TRBD2
TGTGCCAGCAGCTTGGGACGGGACAGGGGACGCGAAAAACTGTTTTTT	CASSLGRDRGREKLFF	NA	TRBV5-6	TRBJ1-4	TRBD1
TGTGCCATCGGAGGGGCCACGATGGGCTACACCTTC	CAIGGATMGYTF	NA	TRBV10-3	TRBJ1-2	NA
TGTGCCAGCTCACCAGCAGACCTAAGCGCCTACGAGCAGTACTTC	CASSPADLSAYEQYF	NA	TRBV18	TRBJ2-7	NA
TGTGCCAGCAGTTTTAGCGGAGATACGCAGTATTTT	CASSFSGDTQYF	NA	TRBV25-1	TRBJ2-3	NA
TGTGCCAGCATGACAGGGGAGGACTATAGCTACACCTTC	CASMTGEDYSYTF	NA	TRBV6-1	TRBJ1-2	TRBD1
TGTGCCAGCAGTGATAGCGGGAGGGAGCAGTTCTTC	CASSDSGREQFF	NA	TRBV7-2	TRBJ2-1	TRBD2
TGTGCCAGCTCACCACCGGGACAGCCCGCCTACGAGCAGTACTTC	CASSPPGQPAYEQYF	NA	TRBV18	TRBJ2-7	TRBD1
TGTGCCAGCTCCTCTGGAACGACTAACGAGCAGTACTTC	CASSSGTTNEQYF	NA	TRBV18	TRBJ2-7	NA
TGTGCCAGCATGCACGACAGGTTGAACACTGAAGCTTTCTTT	CASMHDRLNTEAFF	few	TRBV7-2	TRBJ1-1	NA
TGTGCCATCAGTGAGCCGAGTAGCGGCTACGAGCAGTACTTC	CAISEPSSGYEQYF	NA	TRBV10-3	TRBJ2-7	NA
TGCGCCAGCCAAAGCGGGGGGGCCAGCACAGATACGCAGTATTTT	CASQSGGASTDTQYF	NA	TRBV10-2	TRBJ2-3	TRBD2
TGCGCCAGCAGCCAAGTAGGGGCAAGCAATCAGCCCCAGCATTTT	CASSQVGASNQPQHF	NA	TRBV4-1	TRBJ1-5	NA
TGCGCCAGCAGCCGACTAGCGGGAGGGTATGACAATGAGCAGTTCTTC	CASSRLAGGYDNEQFF	NA	TRBV5-1	TRBJ2-1	TRBD2
TGTGCCAGTGGGAGGACAGATACGCAGTATTTT	CASGRTDTQYF	NA	TRBV28	TRBJ2-3	NA
TGTGCCAGCAGACTCGAGCAGGTTGGGGGCTACACCTTC	CASRLEQVGGYTF	NA	TRBV6-5	TRBJ1-2	NA
TGTGCCAGCAGTAGTGCAGGTGAGGGTCAGCCCCAGCATTTT	CASSSAGEGQPQHF	NA	TRBV28	TRBJ1-5	NA
TGTGCCGGCCAGGGGGTACGAGAATCACCCCTCCACTTT	CAGQGVRESPLHF	NA	TRBV2	TRBJ1-6	TRBD1
TGTGCCAGCAGCCGAAGGACAGGACTATACAATGAGCAGTTCTTC	CASSRRTGLYNEQFF	NA	TRBV6-5	TRBJ2-1	NA
TGTGCCAGCAGAACTATCGCAACTAATGAAAAACTGTTTTTT	CASRTIATNEKLFF	NA	TRBV27	TRBJ1-4	NA
TGTGCCAGCACCGACAGGGGGCTCACTGAAGCTTTCTTT	CASTDRGLTEAFF	NA	TRBV6-6	TRBJ1-1	TRBD1
TGTGCCAGCAGCGAGATCACAGATACGCAGTATTTT	CASSEITDTQYF	NA	TRBV11-2	TRBJ2-3	NA
TGTGCCAGTAGTGTTGACACAAACCCCTATCAGCCCCAGCATTTT	CASSVDTNPYQPQHF	few	TRBV19	TRBJ1-5	NA
TGTGCCAGCAGCGGACTAGTTACCTACAATGAGCAGTTCTTC	CASSGLVTYNEQFF	NA	TRBV5-6	TRBJ2-1	TRBD2
TGTGCCAGCAGTGTGGGGGGTGTTGGAAACACCATATATTTT	CASSVGGVGNTIYF	NA	TRBV6-1	TRBJ1-3	NA
TGTGCCAGCAGCTCTAGGAGCACTGAAGCTTTCTTT	CASSSRSTEAFF	NA	TRBV11-3	TRBJ1-1	NA
TGTGCCAGCAGCTCCCCATCTTCGTCGGGCTCCTACAATGAGCAGTTCTTC	CASSSPSSSGSYNEQFF	NA	TRBV7-3	TRBJ2-1	NA
TGTGCCAGCAGCCAAGGACTAGCGGGAGCGGGCACAGATACGCAGTATTTT	CASSQGLAGAGTDTQYF	few	TRBV7-9	TRBJ2-3	TRBD2
TGTGCCAGCAGCGTAGGGACTGCCCGCGCAGATACGCAGTATTTT	CASSVGTARADTQYF	NA	TRBV9	TRBJ2-3	NA